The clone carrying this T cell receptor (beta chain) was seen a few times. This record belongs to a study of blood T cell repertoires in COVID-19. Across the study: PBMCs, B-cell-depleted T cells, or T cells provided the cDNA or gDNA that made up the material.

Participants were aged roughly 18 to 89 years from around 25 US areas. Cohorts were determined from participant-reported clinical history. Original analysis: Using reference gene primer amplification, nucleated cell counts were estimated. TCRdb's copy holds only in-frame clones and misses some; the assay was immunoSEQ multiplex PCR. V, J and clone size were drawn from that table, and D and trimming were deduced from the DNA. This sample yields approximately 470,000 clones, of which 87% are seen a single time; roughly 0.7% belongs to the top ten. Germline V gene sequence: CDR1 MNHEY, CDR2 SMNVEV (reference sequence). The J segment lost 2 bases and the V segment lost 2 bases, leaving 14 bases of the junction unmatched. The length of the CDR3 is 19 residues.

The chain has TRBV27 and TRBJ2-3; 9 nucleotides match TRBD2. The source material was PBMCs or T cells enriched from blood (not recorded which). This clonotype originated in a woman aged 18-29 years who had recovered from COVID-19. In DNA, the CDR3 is TGTGCCAGCAGTTTAGGTTCAGCGGGGGGTACCTTAGCCACAGATACGCAGTATTTT. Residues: CASSLGSAGGTLATDTQYF.